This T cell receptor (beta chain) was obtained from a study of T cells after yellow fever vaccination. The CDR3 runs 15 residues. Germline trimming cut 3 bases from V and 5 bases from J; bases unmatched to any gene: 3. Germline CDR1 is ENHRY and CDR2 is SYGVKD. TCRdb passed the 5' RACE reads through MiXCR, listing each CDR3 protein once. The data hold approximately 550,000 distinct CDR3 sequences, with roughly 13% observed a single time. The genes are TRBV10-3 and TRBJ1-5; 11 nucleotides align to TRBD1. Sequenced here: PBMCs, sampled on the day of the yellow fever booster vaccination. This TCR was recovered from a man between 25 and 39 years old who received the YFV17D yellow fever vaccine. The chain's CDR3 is CAISDLGQGDQPQHF. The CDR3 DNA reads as TGTGCCATCAGTGATTTGGGACAGGGGGATCAGCCCCAGCATTTT.